These 5 T cell receptor beta chains were all obtained from the same sample, sequenced in a study of T cell repertoires in cytomegalovirus infection. TCRdb re-called the reads through MiXCR, storing one row per CDR3 protein. Of approximately 500,000 distinct CDR3 sequences listed, more than 15% are singletons. The sequencing sample was made of CD8+ T cells from PBMCs. These receptors all stem from a human donor in good health (CMV status not recorded). Some clones in this sample may be carry-over from other donors' samples.

The V and J genes are TRBV6-2 or TRBV6-3 and TRBJ2-3; D is possibly TRBD2 (6 bases). The CDR3 has 16 residues. V lost 2 bases and J lost 0, with 12 bases in between. Germline V gene sequence: CDR1 MNHEY, CDR2 SVGEGT. The CDR3 DNA reads as TGTGCCAGCAGTTACCGGTTAGCGGCTAGCACAGATACGCAGTATTTT. Translating gives CASSYRLAASTDTQYF.

The chain has TRBV12-3 or TRBV12-4 and TRBJ1-6, with TRBD1 matching over 7 bases. The CDR3 loop spans 14 amino acids. J gave up 10 bases and V 3 bases, and 6 bases lay outside the gene matches. The CDR3 is CASSFKGQLSPLHF. The CDR3 DNA reads TGTGCCAGCAGTTTTAAGGGACAGCTGTCACCCCTCCACTTT.

The chain joins TRBV27 to TRBJ2-2; 10 bases line up with TRBD2. Germline-derived CDR1 and CDR2 are MNHEY and SMNVEV (reference sequence). Losses at the gene ends were 3 bases for V and 1 base for J; bases not matched to a gene: 2. The CDR3 extends over 16 amino acids. The CDR3 nucleotides are TGTGCCAGCAGTTTCAGCGGGAGGGGGAACACCGGGGAGCTGTTTTTT. Protein product: CASSFSGRGNTGELFF.

The J gene is TRBJ1-2, the V gene TRBV12-5; 7 bases fit TRBD1. With V trimmed by 2 bases and J by 6 bases, 12 bases remained unmatched. The CDR3 consists of 16 residues. Germline V gene data show CDR1 as LGHNT and CDR2 as FRNRAP. Here the CDR3 DNA reads TGTGCTAGTGGTTTGCCGACAGGGAAAGATTTAGATGGCTACACCTTC. It codes for CASGLPTGKDLDGYTF. Full variable domain (remainder filled in from reference TRBV12-5 and TRBJ1-2): DARVTQTPRHKVTEMGQEVTMRCQPILGHNTVFWYRQTMMQGLELLAYFRNRAPLDDSGMPKDRFSAEMPDATLATLKIQPSEPRDSAVYFCASGLPTGKDLDGYTFGSGTRLTVV.

This clonotype was seen a few times. The chain uses TRBV28 and TRBJ2-1; the D gene could be TRBD1 or TRBD2 (5 bases each). This CDR3 region has 14 residues. V was trimmed by 7 bases and J by 8 bases, leaving 18 bases between them. Germline V gives CDR1 MDHEN, CDR2 SYDVKM. CDR3 coding DNA: TGTGCCAGCACCTTGGGGCGGACTTTGGATGAGCAGTTCTTC. Amino acid sequence: CASTLGRTLDEQFF.